What follows are 8 T cell receptor beta chains derived from one specimen sequenced in a study of blood T cells in healthy people across ages. Through a sample-barcoded 5' primer and a J-beta primer mix, a second PCR was run for roughly 7 to 11 cycles. TCRdb recomputed calls from the 5' RACE reads with MiXCR, one row per CDR3 protein. The table shows 1.2 million to 1.5 million distinct CDR3 sequences, with approximately 59% occurring only once. The sequenced sample consisted of blood. All receptors come from a man between 18 and 29 years old in good health.

The chain carries TRBV6-5 and TRBJ2-2, with 7 bases matching TRBD1. Germline V gives CDR1 MNHEY, CDR2 SVGAGI. The CDR3 has 13 residues. Germline trimming cut 3 bases from V and 7 bases from J; bases unmatched to any gene: 2. The CDR3 protein is CASSYTGVGELFF. CDR3 DNA sequence: TGTGCCAGCAGTTATACAGGGGTCGGGGAGCTGTTTTTT.

Notes on this clonotype: At one end the junction does not follow the germline gene, possibly because of a read error. The chain couples TRBV5-1 to TRBJ2-7; D not certain. The CDR3 loop spans 16 amino acids. CDR1 and CDR2 from the germline V gene are SGHRS and YFSETQ. CDR3 coding DNA: TGCGCCAGCAGCTCCGGAGTGCTCAGGAGCTCCGACGAGCAGTACTTC. Protein: CASSSGVLRSSDEQYF.

The chain recombines TRBV6-5 with TRBJ2-7; 9 bases fit TRBD1. CDR3 length: 15 residues. CDR1 and CDR2 from the germline V gene are MNHEY and SVGAGI. V shed 2 bases and J 3 bases; nucleotides not matched to a gene: 5. In nucleotides, the CDR3 is TGTGCCAGCAGTTACCTTGGGACAGGGATCTACGAGCAGTACTTC. Translated, it gives CASSYLGTGIYEQYF.

V usage is TRBV6-1 and J usage is TRBJ1-2; D gene uncertain. The germline V gene encodes CDR1 MNHNS and CDR2 SASEGT. V lost 2 bases and J 5 bases, leaving 9 bases between the germline ends. The CDR3 extends over 13 amino acids. CDR3 region: CASSEWTAYGYTF. The CDR3 DNA is TGTGCCAGCAGTGAATGGACGGCTTATGGCTACACCTTC.

On this clonotype itself: Relative to the germline gene, one junction end is altered; a read error may explain this. The chain carries TRBV7-7 and TRBJ2-3; TRBD2 aligns across 10 bases. Germline lookup yields CDR1 SSHAT and CDR2 FNYEAQ (reference sequence). The CDR3 runs to 15 residues. The CDR3 is CASSPTSGESDTQYF. The CDR3 DNA follows: TGTGCTAGCAGCCCCACTAGCGGGGAATCGGATACGCAGTATTTT.

This clonotype was found once. The rearrangement uses TRBV27 and TRBJ2-5, with TRBD2 matching over 10 bases. This CDR3 region has 15 residues. Germline V gene data show CDR1 as MNHEY and CDR2 as SMNVEV (reference sequence). The trim removed 5 bases at V and 2 bases at J, leaving 5 bases unmatched. Written as DNA, the CDR3 is TGTGCCAGCAGTGATACTAGCGGGGTACAAGAGACCCAGTACTTC. As protein: CASSDTSGVQETQYF.

The V call is TRBV4-3, the J call TRBJ2-5; no definite D call. CDR1 and CDR2 from the germline V gene are LGHNA and YSLEER. The CDR3 is 14 residues long. V lost 0 bases, J lost 7 bases, and 12 bases lay in between. Written as DNA, the CDR3 is TGCGCCAGCAGCCAAGATTCCCGGGCCCGGACCCAGTACTTC. Residues: CASSQDSRARTQYF.

This clonotype was counted between two and nine times. CDR3 in amino acids: CAISDPGLTDTQYF. The CDR3 nucleotides are TGTGCCATCAGTGACCCGGGCCTCACAGATACGCAGTATTTT. The chain recombines TRBV10-3 with TRBJ2-3; D is uncertain. Trimming took 3 bases from V and 2 from J, leaving 9 bases between them. The CDR3 sequence is 14 residues long. CDR1 is ENHRY and CDR2 is SYGVKD in the germline V gene.